This T cell receptor (beta chain) was sequenced during a study of T-cell reconstitution after alpha-beta-depleted transplantation in children. Findings and caveats of the study: Reported findings indicate that, about two months after transplant, alpha-beta T cells came from several hundred expanded clones, which were derived from non-depleted graft cells.

Unique molecular identifiers tagged the TCRbeta library. TCRdb analysed the PCR reads with MiXCR anew, one entry per CDR3 protein. This table has approximately 70,000 distinct CDR3 sequences, 4% to 5% appearing once. This clonotype occurred many times. The antigen is undetermined. V was pared by 5 bases and J by 4 bases, with 15 bases between. The CDR3 is made up of 15 amino acids. This chain links TRBV12-3 or TRBV12-4 with TRBJ2-1; D may be TRBD1 or TRBD2 (5 bases each). The receptor comes from a boy younger than two who had a stem cell transplant for acute myeloid leukemia, so the T cells may come from the graft donor. The source was PBMCs, mostly from graft donor cells, collected 180 days after TCRalphabeta/CD19-depleted stem cell transplant. For the CDR3, the DNA is TGTGCCAGCAGTCTCACCGGGGCGAAATACAATGAGCAGTTCTTC. Amino acids: CASSLTGAKYNEQFF.